The clone carrying this TCR beta chain has only a few counts. The CDR3 is 13 residues long. Germline CDR1 reads SGDLS; CDR2 reads YYNGEE. The V gene lost 0 bases and the J gene lost 6 bases, with 8 bases spanning the gap. The data are from a study of identical twins. cDNA molecules carried unique molecular identifiers, and template switching added a universal primer site. TCRdb independently ran MiXCR on the 5' RACE reads; one entry per CDR3 protein. The sample has 400,000 to 500,000 distinct CDR3 sequences; around an eighth are singletons. Healthy Caucasians, and only they, were the donors. These data are also associated with another study on yellow fever vaccine responses in identical twins.

The sample taken for sequencing was CD4+ T cells sorted from blood. The sequence came from a woman aged 18-29 years in good health. The chain recombines TRBV9 with TRBJ2-3; D ambiguous. The CDR3 loop is CASSVGVGDTQYF. The CDR3 nucleotides are TGTGCCAGCAGCGTAGGAGTGGGGGATACGCAGTATTTT.